This T cell receptor beta chain was sequenced in a study of T cells in Graves' hyperthyroidism and ophthalmopathy. Study overall: Peripheral blood sampling occurred at initial diagnosis, before any treatment. Study conclusions and caveats: Among thyroid clonotypes expanded above 0.001, most also appeared in blood.

On this clonotype itself: The antigen remains undetermined. A much larger clone differs by one base, so this may be a read error.

From RNA transcripts, TCR beta CDR3 regions were amplified. HTBI primers were the set used in a first-round RT-PCR of the TCR CDR3. TCRdb analysed the multiplex PCR reads with MiXCR anew, one entry per CDR3 protein. Of about 760,000 distinct CDR3 sequences listed, approximately 36% are singletons. The germline CDR1 and CDR2 sequences are SGHTA and FQGNSA. The germline V and J ends were trimmed by 8 bases and 8 bases, with 15 bases remaining between them. The CDR3 loop spans 12 amino acids. Sequenced: blood. This TCR derives from a woman aged 40 to 50 with Graves' hyperthyroidism. This chain connects TRBV7-2 to TRBJ1-1; D not certain. CDR3 bases: TGTGCCAGCGGCCCCCTGCGGACGGAAGCTTTCTTT. Its translation: CASGPLRTEAFF.